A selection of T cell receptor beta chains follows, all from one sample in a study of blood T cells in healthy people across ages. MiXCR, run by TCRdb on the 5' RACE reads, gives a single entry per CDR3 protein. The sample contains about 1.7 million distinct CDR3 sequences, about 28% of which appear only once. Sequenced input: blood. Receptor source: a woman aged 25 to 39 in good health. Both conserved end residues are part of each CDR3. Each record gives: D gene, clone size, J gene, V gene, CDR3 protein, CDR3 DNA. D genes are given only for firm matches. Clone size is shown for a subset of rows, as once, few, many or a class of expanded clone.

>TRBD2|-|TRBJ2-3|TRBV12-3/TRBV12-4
CACSGSGRDTQYF
TGTGCCTGCAGCGGAAGCGGGAGGGATACGCAGTATTTT
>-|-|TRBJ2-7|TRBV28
CTSSPGGQSSYEQYF
TGTACCAGCAGCCCTGGTGGGCAAAGCTCCTACGAGCAGTACTTC
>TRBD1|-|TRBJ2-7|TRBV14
CASRQTGKGEQYF
TGTGCCAGCAGACAGACAGGGAAGGGCGAGCAGTACTTC
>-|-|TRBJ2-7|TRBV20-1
CSAWAQGASYEQYF
TGCAGTGCTTGGGCGCAGGGTGCCTCCTACGAGCAGTACTTC
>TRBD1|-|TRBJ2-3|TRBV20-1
CSASGTGGSADTQYF
TGCAGTGCTAGCGGGACAGGGGGATCCGCAGATACGCAGTATTTT
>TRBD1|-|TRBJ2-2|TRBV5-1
CASRPGTGVTGELFF
TGCGCCAGCAGGCCCGGGACAGGGGTCACCGGGGAGCTGTTTTTT
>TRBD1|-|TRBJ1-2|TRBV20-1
CSAREGTGGGYTF
TGCAGTGCTAGAGAGGGGACAGGGGGCGGCTACACCTTC
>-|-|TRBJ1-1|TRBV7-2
CASSEGQTTEAFF
TGTGCCAGCAGCGAGGGACAAACCACTGAAGCTTTCTTT
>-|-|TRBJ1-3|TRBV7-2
CASNPMGNPSGNTIYF
TGTGCCAGCAACCCGATGGGGAACCCCTCTGGAAACACCATATATTTT
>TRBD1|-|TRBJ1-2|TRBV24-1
CATSGPDRGQGQSIGYTF
TGTGCCACCAGCGGACCCGACAGGGGGCAAGGGCAGTCTATTGGCTACACCTTC
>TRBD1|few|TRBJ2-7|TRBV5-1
CASSPRQGGDSYEQYF
TGCGCCAGCAGCCCAAGACAGGGGGGGGACTCCTACGAGCAGTACTTC
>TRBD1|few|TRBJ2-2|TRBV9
CASSVENRGPNTGELFF
TGTGCCAGCAGCGTGGAGAATAGGGGGCCTAACACCGGGGAGCTGTTTTTT
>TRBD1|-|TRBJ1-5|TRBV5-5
CASSLQGTYSNQPQHF
TGTGCCAGCAGCTTACAGGGGACCTATAGCAATCAGCCCCAGCATTTT
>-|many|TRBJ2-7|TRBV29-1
CSVEEGLRNEQYF
TGCAGCGTTGAAGAGGGGTTGAGGAACGAGCAGTACTTC
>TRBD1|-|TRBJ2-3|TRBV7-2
CASSKGWTGATDTQYF
TGTGCCAGCAGCAAGGGGTGGACAGGGGCCACAGATACGCAGTATTTT
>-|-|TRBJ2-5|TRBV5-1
CASNYGETQYF
TGCGCCAGCAACTACGGGGAGACCCAGTACTTC